This TCR beta chain was sequenced in a study of STAT3 mutations in large granular lymphocyte leukemia. Whole-study context: Canonical activating STAT3 mutations were detected in roughly half of the longitudinally sequenced T-LGLL patients. Study-level points and caveats: Variable sampling intervals and differing treatment regimens complicated linking therapy response to TCR clonal burden changes. In T-cell large granular lymphocyte leukemia, about half of patients showed multiple immunodominant subclonotypes. No sample exists from the first appearance of each clone.

Each sample's TCRbeta library yielded on average around 41,000 productive templates. Repertoires were generated with immunoSEQ multiplex PCR, while TCRdb's copy carries only in-frame clones and drops some. Of about 42,000 clones listed, roughly 81% are singletons. Of note for this clone: Its antigen is as yet unknown.

Sequencing was done on a sample of PBMCs. The TCR comes from a human donor with T large granular lymphocyte leukemia. Some clones in this sample may be carry-over from other donors' samples.

CDR3 sequence (DNA): TGCGCCAGCAGCCGGGGACAGGCGACAGATACGCAGTATTTT. This gives the protein CASSRGQATDTQYF. The chain joins TRBV4-1 to TRBJ2-3; 8 bases are a match to TRBD1. The CDR3 is 14 residues long. V was clipped by 4 bases and J by 3 bases; unmatched bases: 3. From germline, CDR1 is MGHRA and CDR2 YSYEKL.